Listed below are T cell receptor beta chains from one sample, sequenced in a study of cytomegalovirus exposure and HLA in healthy donors. Only in-frame clones appear in the TCRdb table, and some are missing; sequencing was by immunoSEQ multiplex PCR. The table lists roughly 190,000 clones, with approximately 6.9% in the top ten. Material for sequencing was PBMCs. Every receptor here comes from a man younger than 45 in good health and CMV-seronegative. Both conserved end residues are part of each CDR3. D genes are given only for firm matches.

v_gene	len	d_gene	j_gene	CDR3aa	CDR3nt
TRBV2	12	.	TRBJ1-1	CASSDGGSEAFF	TGTGCCAGCAGTGATGGGGGGAGTGAAGCTTTCTTT
TRBV9	16	TRBD2	TRBJ2-2	CASSVWGGLNTGELFF	TGTGCCAGCAGCGTATGGGGGGGGTTAAACACCGGGGAGCTGTTTTTT
TRBV9	16	TRBD2	TRBJ2-3	CASSVVAGGYTDTQYF	TGTGCCAGCAGCGTAGTAGCGGGAGGGTACACAGATACGCAGTATTTT
TRBV18	13	.	TRBJ2-1	CASSQAGYNEQFF	TGTGCCAGCTCCCAGGCGGGGTACAATGAGCAGTTCTTC
TRBV6-5	13	.	TRBJ1-2	CASIKGGSYGYTF	TGTGCCAGCATCAAAGGGGGTTCCTATGGCTACACCTTC
TRBV5-1	13	TRBD1	TRBJ1-5	CASRTGDDQPQHF	TGCGCCAGCCGGACAGGCGACGATCAGCCCCAGCATTTT
TRBV30	14	.	TRBJ2-1	CAWRDQFGKNEQFF	TGTGCCTGGAGAGATCAGTTCGGGAAGAATGAGCAGTTCTTC
TRBV6-5	12	.	TRBJ1-5	CASSRPSQPQHF	TGTGCCAGCAGTCGTCCCTCCCAGCCCCAGCATTTT
TRBV6-5	16	.	TRBJ1-3	CASSYSSDATGNTIYF	TGTGCCAGCAGTTACTCGTCCGATGCTACTGGAAACACCATATATTTT
TRBV5-4	15	.	TRBJ1-1	CASSLGGTMNTEAFF	TGTGCCAGCAGCTTGGGTGGGACTATGAACACTGAAGCTTTCTTT
TRBV7-3	15	.	TRBJ1-1	CASSTEGTQNTEAFF	TGTGCCAGCAGCACAGAAGGGACACAGAACACTGAAGCTTTCTTT
TRBV28	20	TRBD1	TRBJ1-3	CASSSRQGVHSFLWRNTIYF	TGTGCCAGCAGTTCCAGACAGGGGGTTCACTCGTTTTTGTGGCGAAACACCATATATTTT
TRBV7-2	13	.	TRBJ1-5	CASSLARDQPQHF	TGTGCCAGCAGCTTAGCTCGCGATCAGCCCCAGCATTTT
TRBV7-2	15	.	TRBJ1-3	CASSLRVSPGNTIYF	TGTGCCAGCAGCCTCAGGGTGTCCCCTGGAAACACCATATATTTT
TRBV5-1	16	TRBD1	TRBJ2-3	CASSQSGTGRPDTQYF	TGCGCCAGCAGCCAATCCGGGACAGGGAGGCCAGATACGCAGTATTTT
TRBV2	14	.	TRBJ1-2	CASSERQPNYGYTF	TGTGCCAGCAGTGAACGACAGCCTAACTACGGCTACACCTTC
TRBV13	17	TRBD2	TRBJ2-2	CAGSLRTSGKNTGELFF	TGTGCCGGCAGCTTAAGGACTAGCGGGAAGAACACCGGGGAGCTGTTTTTT
TRBV5-4	12	TRBD2	TRBJ2-7	CASSRGVYEQYF	TGTGCCAGCAGCCGGGGGGTTTACGAGCAGTACTTC
TRBV9	16	TRBD1	TRBJ2-5	CASSIRQGQGEETQYF	TGTGCCAGCAGCATAAGGCAGGGACAGGGAGAAGAGACCCAGTACTTC
TRBV27	17	.	TRBJ2-1	CASSLSSSAVSYNEQFF	TGTGCCAGCAGTTTATCGTCTTCAGCGGTATCCTACAATGAGCAGTTCTTC
TRBV7-9	15	TRBD1	TRBJ1-1	CASSWTGGYDTEAFF	TGTGCCAGCAGCTGGACAGGGGGCTATGACACTGAAGCTTTCTTT
TRBV10-3	14	TRBD1	TRBJ1-6	CATKDRAHNSPLHF	TGTGCCACCAAAGACAGGGCCCATAATTCACCCCTCCACTTT
TRBV27	16	TRBD2	TRBJ2-5	CASSFRLAENQETQYF	TGTGCCAGCAGTTTCAGACTAGCGGAGAACCAAGAGACCCAGTACTTC
TRBV11-2	16	TRBD1	TRBJ2-4	CASSLPLRGRENIQYF	TGTGCCAGCAGCTTACCCCTAAGGGGGCGGGAAAACATTCAGTACTTC
TRBV30	17	TRBD1	TRBJ1-5	CAWSPSGVYRGRRPQHF	TGTGCCTGGAGTCCCTCGGGGGTCTACAGGGGGCGCAGGCCCCAGCATTTT
TRBV5-6	14	TRBD2	TRBJ2-1	CASRGLAGGLEQFF	TGTGCCAGCAGGGGACTAGCGGGAGGTCTTGAGCAGTTCTTC
TRBV5-8	13	.	TRBJ1-1	CASSQTVLTEAFF	TGTGCCAGCAGCCAGACAGTGCTCACTGAAGCTTTCTTT
TRBV7-2	15	TRBD1	TRBJ1-2	CASSLEQGASYGYTF	TGTGCCAGCAGCTTAGAACAGGGGGCTAGCTATGGCTACACCTTC
TRBV28	14	TRBD1	TRBJ1-5	CASSLRQGGQPQHF	TGTGCCAGCAGTCTCAGACAGGGGGGTCAGCCCCAGCATTTT
TRBV9	15	TRBD2	TRBJ2-3	CASSAGLYSADTQYF	TGTGCCAGCAGCGCGGGACTATACTCGGCAGATACGCAGTATTTT
TRBV7-3	15	TRBD2	TRBJ2-2	CASRLAGASAGELFF	TGTGCCAGCAGGCTAGCGGGAGCATCAGCCGGGGAGCTGTTTTTT
TRBV11-2	15	TRBD1	TRBJ2-1	CASSPRTGGYNEQFF	TGTGCCAGCAGCCCACGGACAGGGGGATACAATGAGCAGTTCTTC
TRBV7-2	13	.	TRBJ1-2	CASSEQLNYGYTF	TGTGCCAGCAGCGAACAGCTTAACTATGGCTACACCTTC
TRBV7-9	17	TRBD2	TRBJ2-7	CASSSLTSGLMPYEQYF	TGTGCCAGCAGCTCCCTGACTAGCGGGCTGATGCCCTACGAGCAGTACTTC
TRBV6-5	12	.	TRBJ1-1	CASSRGEAEAFF	TGTGCCAGCAGTCGAGGCGAGGCTGAAGCTTTCTTT
TRBV30	14	TRBD1	TRBJ2-7	CAWSVGQVSYEQYF	TGTGCCTGGAGTGTGGGACAGGTTTCCTACGAGCAGTACTTC
TRBV30	14	TRBD1	TRBJ2-2	CALTQGRPTGELFF	TGTGCTCTCACACAGGGGCGACCCACCGGGGAGCTGTTTTTT
TRBV19	14	.	TRBJ1-5	CASSIPSRGQPQHF	TGTGCCAGTAGTATTCCCTCGCGGGGGCAGCCCCAGCATTTT
TRBV5-1	16	TRBD1	TRBJ2-7	CASSLAGTGGSDEQYF	TGCGCCAGCAGCTTGGCTGGGACAGGGGGCTCCGACGAGCAGTACTTC
TRBV2	17	.	TRBJ2-3	CASSDPRQGLGTDTQYF	TGTGCCAGCAGTGATCCTCGCCAGGGCCTAGGGACAGATACGCAGTATTTT
TRBV7-2	16	TRBD1	TRBJ2-1	CASSFTGQGFEGEQFF	TGTGCCAGCAGCTTTACAGGACAGGGGTTTGAGGGTGAGCAGTTCTTC
TRBV5-1	13	.	TRBJ2-2	CASSLQGTGELFF	TGCGCCAGCAGCTTACAGGGCACCGGGGAGCTGTTTTTT
TRBV29-1	13	.	TRBJ1-1	CSVAAGHNTEAFF	TGCAGCGTTGCTGCAGGCCATAACACTGAAGCTTTCTTT
TRBV5-1	14	.	TRBJ2-3	CASSLVQVSDTQYF	TGCGCCAGCAGCTTGGTGCAGGTCTCAGATACGCAGTATTTT
TRBV9	14	.	TRBJ2-1	CASSVEGVSNEQFF	TGTGCCAGCAGCGTAGAAGGGGTTAGCAATGAGCAGTTCTTC
TRBV28	15	.	TRBJ1-5	CASSSRGLSNQPQHF	TGTGCCAGCAGCTCCCGGGGACTTAGCAATCAGCCCCAGCATTTT
TRBV30	12	.	TRBJ2-7	CAWSRGTYEQYF	TGTGCCTGGAGTAGAGGCACCTACGAGCAGTACTTC
TRBV28	13	.	TRBJ1-2	CASCSPPDYGYTF	TGTGCCAGCTGCAGTCCGCCCGACTATGGCTACACCTTC
TRBV27	15	TRBD1	TRBJ2-1	CASTPRGLVYNEQFF	TGTGCCAGCACCCCCAGGGGGTTGGTGTACAATGAGCAGTTCTTC
TRBV15	17	.	TRBJ1-1	CATSRDRGGARGYESFF	TGTGCCACCAGCAGAGATCGAGGAGGAGCCCGCGGTTACGAGTCGTTCTTT
TRBV6-6	14	.	TRBJ1-2	CASSYSTGLYGYTF	TGTGCCAGCAGTTACTCTACAGGGCTCTATGGCTACACCTTC
TRBV4-1	16	.	TRBJ1-1	CASSPRGNTGNTEAFF	TGCGCCAGCAGCCCCCGGGGGAATACAGGGAACACTGAAGCTTTCTTT
TRBV27	16	TRBD1	TRBJ1-4	CASRSRGGQGPEKLFF	TGTGCCAGCAGATCAAGGGGGGGACAGGGACCTGAAAAACTGTTTTTT
TRBV14	14	TRBD2	TRBJ2-5	CASSQVTSEETQYF	TGTGCCAGCAGCCAAGTAACTAGCGAAGAGACCCAGTACTTC
TRBV19	16	TRBD2	TRBJ2-7	CASSTQASGRTYEQYF	TGTGCCAGTAGTACTCAAGCTAGCGGGAGGACCTACGAGCAGTACTTC
TRBV7-7	16	TRBD2	TRBJ2-1	CASSLGGTSGYNEQFF	TGTGCCAGCAGCTTAGGGGGGACTAGCGGTTACAATGAGCAGTTCTTC
TRBV7-2	14	.	TRBJ2-2	CASSLNGRGGELFF	TGTGCCAGCAGCTTAAACGGGAGAGGCGGGGAGCTGTTTTTT